This passage covers 13 T cell receptor beta chains from one sample sequenced in a study of blood T cell repertoires in COVID-19. Sequenced by immunoSEQ multiplex PCR; TCRdb stores in-frame clones only, minus some. In the table there are 160,000 or so clones, around 83% of which are singletons. The sample was peripheral blood. These receptors were collected from a human donor in a cohort sampled during active COVID-19.

This chain joins TRBV5-4 and TRBJ2-3, with TRBD2 matching over 10 bases. J was trimmed by 5 bases and V by 4 bases; bases with no gene match: 7. Germline CDR1 SGHNT, CDR2 YYREEE (reference sequence). The CDR3 runs to 15 residues. The CDR3 sequence is CASSPSGGPGDTQYF. The CDR3 nucleotides are TGTGCCAGCAGCCCTAGCGGGGGCCCCGGAGATACGCAGTATTTT.

This clone has a handful of counts. In DNA, the CDR3 is TGTGCCACCAAATCGGGGGAGGCCCAGCATTTT. This encodes CATKSGEAQHF. V gene TRBV3-1 (or the pseudogene TRBV3-2) combines with J gene TRBJ1-5; D might be TRBD1 (5 bases). The V and J ends lost 10 bases and 11 bases respectively, with 15 bases between them. This CDR3 comprises 11 residues. The germline CDR1 and CDR2 sequences are LGHDT and YNNKEL (reference sequence).

The V call is TRBV2, the J call TRBJ2-7; the D gene is possibly TRBD1 (6 bases). Germline CDR1 reads SNHLY; CDR2 reads FYNNEI. V was cut by 11 bases and J by 0 bases, with 11 bases left in between. This CDR3 has 12 amino acids. CDR3 loop: CAGRDTSYEQYF. Here the CDR3 DNA reads TGTGCCGGCCGGGACACCTCCTACGAGCAGTACTTC.

The table lists this clone with a few counts. The chain combines TRBV13 with TRBJ2-7, with 7 bases aligning to TRBD1. The junction had 4 bases not matched to a gene; V was cut back by 2 bases and J by 6 bases. CDR3 length: 13 residues. Germline V lookup: CDR1 PRHDT, CDR2 FYEKMQ (reference sequence). This chain's CDR3 is CASSLSRGTEQYF. CDR3 bases: TGTGCCAGCAGCTTATCCAGGGGGACCGAGCAGTACTTC.

V usage is TRBV7-2 and J usage is TRBJ2-2; D is possibly TRBD2 (6 bases). Trimming took off 0 bases at V and 5 bases at J, with 7 bases between the two ends. This CDR3 has 14 residues. Germline values: CDR1 SGHTA, CDR2 FQGNSA. The DNA of the CDR3 is TGTGCCAGCAGCTTAGCGGAGGGAACCGGGGAGCTGTTTTTT. This codes for CASSLAEGTGELFF.

V gene TRBV5-1 combines with J gene TRBJ2-3; 8 bases match TRBD2. Germline V gene lookup returns CDR1 SGHRS and CDR2 YFSETQ. The J segment lost 2 bases and the V segment lost 7 bases, leaving 9 bases of the junction unmatched. The CDR3 spans 15 residues. CDR3 loop: CASGSGGGTTDTQYF. The DNA for the CDR3 is TGCGCCAGCGGGTCTGGCGGGGGGACCACAGATACGCAGTATTTT.

V and J are TRBV3-1 (or the pseudogene TRBV3-2) and TRBJ2-1; D uncertain. The CDR3 has 16 residues. V was shortened by 3 bases and J by 0 bases, with 12 bases between the two germline ends. Germline assignment: CDR1 LGHDT and CDR2 YNNKEL (reference sequence). The DNA of the CDR3 is TGTGCCAGCAGCCATAGTCTCCTACCCTCCTACAATGAGCAGTTCTTC. Its protein product is CASSHSLLPSYNEQFF.

The J gene is TRBJ1-6, the V gene TRBV6-4; a possible D gene is TRBD1 (5 bases). The CDR3 consists of 14 residues. Germline V CDR1 and CDR2: MRHNA, SNTAGT. The germline V and J ends were trimmed by 3 bases and 9 bases, with 12 bases remaining between them. The chain's CDR3 is CASSEGEDGSPLHF. The CDR3 DNA reads TGTGCCAGCAGTGAAGGGGAGGATGGTTCACCCCTCCACTTT.

The chain recombines TRBV9 with TRBJ2-7, with 11 bases that match TRBD2. With 4 bases clipped from V and 2 bases from J, the junction kept 2 bases outside the gene matches. CDR3 size: 14 residues. The germline V gene encodes CDR1 SGDLS and CDR2 YYNGEE. CDR3 in amino acids: CASSQTSGTYEQYF. CDR3 nucleotide sequence: TGTGCCAGCAGCCAGACTAGCGGGACCTACGAGCAGTACTTC.

CDR3 in amino acids: CASSQVETGSDPEAFF. CDR3 nucleotides: TGTGCCAGCAGCCAAGTTGAGACAGGGTCGGACCCTGAAGCTTTCTTT. The chain couples TRBV3-1 (or the pseudogene TRBV3-2) to TRBJ1-1, with 7 bases that match TRBD1. The CDR3 totals 16 residues. Germline trimming cut 1 base from V and 6 bases from J; bases unmatched to any gene: 11. Per the germline V gene, CDR1 is LGHDT and CDR2 is YNNKEL (reference sequence).

The genes are TRBV4-1 and TRBJ2-5, with 10 nucleotides matching TRBD2. Germline V lookup: CDR1 MGHRA, CDR2 YSYEKL. The CDR3 loop spans 17 amino acids. With 4 bases clipped from V and 5 bases from J, the junction kept 13 bases outside the gene matches. The DNA of the CDR3 is TGCGCCAGCAGCCGAACCCCCGGTAGCGGGAGGCCTGAGACCCAGTACTTC. It is translated as CASSRTPGSGRPETQYF.

Regarding this clone: The junction and the germline gene differ at one end; a read error may be behind it. Additional DNA sequences in this sample encode the identical CDR3. This rearrangement joins TRBV28 to TRBJ2-1, with 15 nucleotides matching TRBD2. Germline CDR1 and CDR2: MDHEN and SYDVKM. This CDR3 region has 15 residues. DNA of the CDR3: TGTGCCAGCAGTCCCGGGACTAGCGGGAGGAATGAGCAATTCTTC. It specifies CASSPGTSGRNEQFF.

The V gene is TRBV2, the J gene TRBJ1-2; the D is unclear. The ends were cut back, 6 bases at V and 6 bases at J, with 14 bases in the middle. Germline V gives CDR1 SNHLY, CDR2 FYNNEI. This CDR3 is 13 amino acids long. The CDR3 DNA reads as TGTGCCAGCAGGAAAACGGAGGGCCATGGCTACACCTTC. This encodes CASRKTEGHGYTF.